This TCR beta chain was profiled in a study of blood T cells in healthy people across ages. Alongside a J-beta primer mix, a sample-barcoded 5' primer served in a second PCR lasting about 6 to 11 cycles. TCRdb re-analysed the 5' RACE reads in MiXCR, keeping a single row per CDR3 protein. The sample has around 850,000 distinct CDR3 sequences, around 36% seen once. In each sample, at least 7 million PBMCs were isolated. The CDR3 has 15 residues. V lost 2 bases to trimming and J lost 2 bases; unmatched junction nucleotides: 1. CDR1 and CDR2 (germline): MNHEY, SVGEGT. The TCR originated in a man younger than 35 in good health. The sequencing input was blood. The chain combines TRBV6-2 or TRBV6-3 with TRBJ2-3; 10 bases fit TRBD2. The CDR3 coding sequence is TGTGCCAGCAGTTACCTAGCGGGGGCCACAGATACGCAGTATTTT. Encoded protein: CASSYLAGATDTQYF.